Each of the 17 T cell receptor beta chains below was sequenced from the same sample in a study of blood T cell repertoires in COVID-19. Profiling relied on immunoSEQ multiplex PCR, and the TCRdb table lists in-frame clones only, not all of them. This sample has around 190,000 clones, with 75% to 90% found just once. Material: peripheral blood. The receptors here all came from a woman aged 55-70 years with acute or convalescent COVID-19.

This rearrangement joins TRBV11-2 to TRBJ2-3; 11 bases are shared with TRBD2. Germline V gene data show CDR1 as SGHAT and CDR2 as FQNNGV. V trimming: 5 bases; J trimming: 1 base; junction bases outside the gene matches: 5. The CDR3 extends over 16 amino acids. The CDR3 sequence is CASSTLAGGGTDTQYF. CDR3 DNA: TGTGCCAGCAGCACCCTAGCGGGAGGTGGCACAGATACGCAGTATTTT.

This chain links TRBV28 with TRBJ2-1; TRBD2 might be the D (5 bases). The CDR3 has 14 amino acids. CDR1 and CDR2 from the germline V gene are MDHEN and SYDVKM. V lost 6 bases to trimming and J lost 6 bases, with 15 bases between them. The chain's CDR3 is CASSPRTLINEQFF. Written as DNA, the CDR3 is TGTGCCAGCAGCCCCAGGACTCTGATCAATGAGCAGTTCTTC.

The chain uses TRBV5-1 and TRBJ2-7; D gene ambiguous. The length of the CDR3 is 13 residues. CDR1 and CDR2 (germline): SGHRS, YFSETQ. The germline V and J ends were trimmed by 0 bases and 3 bases, with 7 bases remaining between them. The DNA of the CDR3 is TGCGCCAGCAGCTTGGCACCCGGCTACGAGCAGTACGTC. Translation gives CASSLAPGYEQYV.

The chain joins TRBV3-1 (or the pseudogene TRBV3-2) to TRBJ1-4, with D possibly matching TRBD1 (6 bases). The ends were cut back, 4 bases at V and 0 bases at J, with 12 bases in the middle. The CDR3 sequence is 16 residues long. Germline-derived CDR1 and CDR2 are LGHDT and YNNKEL (reference sequence). The DNA for the CDR3 is TGTGCCAGCAGCCCAGGGGAGATCGCAACTAATGAAAAACTGTTTTTT. Amino acids: CASSPGEIATNEKLFF.

V is TRBV5-1 and J is TRBJ1-2; 9 bases match TRBD1. The CDR3 has 15 residues. J lost 1 base, V lost 4 bases, and 5 bases had no gene match. CDR1 SGHRS and CDR2 YFSETQ come from the germline V gene. CDR3 protein: CASSPTGGGNYGYTF. In nucleotides, the CDR3 is TGCGCCAGCAGCCCGACAGGGGGAGGTAACTATGGCTACACCTTC.

CDR3 DNA: TGTGCCAGCTCAACCAGGACTAGCGGTTCGTGGGAGCAGTACTTC. Amino acids: CASSTRTSGSWEQYF. The chain is built from TRBV28 and TRBJ2-7; 10 bases match TRBD2. This CDR3 is built from 15 residues. V was clipped by 8 bases and J by 7 bases; unmatched bases: 14. Germline loops: CDR1 MDHEN, CDR2 SYDVKM.

This clone was seen a single time. V usage is TRBV3-1 (or the pseudogene TRBV3-2) and J usage is TRBJ1-1; no clear D. CDR1 is LGHDT, CDR2 YNNKEL, per germline (reference sequence). Trimming removed 2 bases at V and 4 bases at J, with 8 bases between. The CDR3 has 13 amino acids. The CDR3 reads CASSQHELTEAFF. The CDR3 DNA follows: TGTGCCAGCAGCCAACATGAGCTCACTGAAGCTTTCTTT.

Remarks on this clone: The junction does not match germline at one end; this may be a read error. The rearrangement links TRBV9 to TRBJ1-1; 7 bases fit TRBD1. This CDR3 region has 15 residues. CDR1 and CDR2 from the germline V gene are SGDLS and YYNGEE. CDR3 in amino acids: CASSSQQGGGATLGF. CDR3 coding DNA: TGTGCCAGCAGCTCACAGCAGGGGGGTGGAGCAACGTTGGGCTTT.

This clone was observed a few times. The chain is built from TRBV5-1 and TRBJ2-3; 9 bases map to TRBD2. The CDR3 extends over 17 amino acids. CDR1 is SGHRS, CDR2 YFSETQ, per germline. The J segment lost 2 bases and the V segment lost 4 bases, leaving 11 bases of the junction unmatched. Written as DNA, the CDR3 is TGCGCCAGCAGCACCACCGGGACTAGCAGGGCCACAGATACGCAGTATTTT. This encodes CASSTTGTSRATDTQYF.

The chain has TRBV19 and TRBJ1-2, with TRBD1 matching 7 bases. This CDR3 comprises 15 residues. V was pared by 9 bases and J by 0 bases, with 10 bases of the junction left unmatched. CDR1 and CDR2 (germline): LNHDA, SQIVND (reference sequence). The CDR3 region is CASSEQGRPNYGYTF. The CDR3 region has the DNA TGTGCCAGCTCGGAACAGGGGAGGCCTAACTATGGCTACACCTTC.

V usage is TRBV2 and J usage is TRBJ2-7; 11 nucleotides align to TRBD2. Germline-derived CDR1 and CDR2 are SNHLY and FYNNEI. After removal of 10 bases from V and 5 bases from J, the junction contained 10 bases not matched to a gene. The CDR3 has 14 residues. The CDR3, as DNA: TGTGCCACCCGAATAGCGGGAGGGCCCCACGAGCAGTACGTC. Translating gives CATRIAGGPHEQYV.

J is TRBJ2-5 and V is TRBV5-5; 15 bases agree with TRBD2. The CDR3 spans 15 residues. J gave up 6 bases and V 4 bases, and 4 bases lay outside the gene matches. Germline V CDR1 and CDR2: SGHKS, YYEKEE (reference sequence). CDR3 sequence (DNA): TGTGCCAGCAGCGGACTAGCGGGAGGGTTAAAGACCCAGTACTTC. Translated: CASSGLAGGLKTQYF. The full variable domain, completed using reference TRBV5-5 and TRBJ2-5, is DAGVTQSPTHLIKTRGQQVTLRCSPISGHKSVSWYQQVLGQGPQFIFQYYEKEERGRGNFPDRFSARQFPNYSSELNVNALLLGDSALYLCASSGLAGGLKTQYFGPGTRLLVL.

The chain carries TRBV7-9 and TRBJ1-1; D possibly corresponds to TRBD1 (5 bases). Germline assignment: CDR1 SEHNR and CDR2 FQNEAQ (reference sequence). V was clipped by 4 bases and J by 2 bases, with 8 bases between them. The CDR3 is made up of 13 amino acids. For the CDR3, the DNA is TGTGCCAGCAGCTCACAGGTAAACACTGAAGCTTTCTTT. As protein: CASSSQVNTEAFF. Full variable domain (missing parts from reference TRBV7-9 and TRBJ1-1): DTGVSQNPRHKITKRGQNVTFRCDPISEHNRLYWYRQTLGQGPEFLTYFQNEAQLEKSRLLSDRFSAERPKGSFSTLEIQRTEQGDSAMYLCASSSQVNTEAFFGQGTRLTVV.

The CDR3 here is CASSIDLGLAGRFTSTDTQYF. The CDR3 nucleotides read TGTGCCAGTAGTATAGATCTGGGTCTAGCGGGAAGATTTACTAGCACAGATACGCAGTATTTT. V gene TRBV19 combines with J gene TRBJ2-3, with 9 bases identical to TRBD2. The germline CDR1 and CDR2 sequences are LNHDA and SQIVND (reference sequence). Trimming took 0 bases from V and 0 from J; bases not matched to a gene: 16. This CDR3 region has 21 residues.

The chain couples TRBV29-1 to TRBJ1-2, with a weak D call TRBD1 (5 bases). The V end was cut by 1 base, the J end by 8 bases, with 14 bases between. The CDR3 totals 13 residues. Germline loops: CDR1 SQVTM, CDR2 ANQGSEA. The CDR3 DNA follows: TGCAGCGTTGAAGCAGGGCGCCCTCGAGGCTACACCTTC. Its translation is CSVEAGRPRGYTF.

The rearrangement uses TRBV19 and TRBJ1-1; TRBD1 matches 8 bases. Trimming removed 2 bases from V and 1 base from J; junction bases left unmatched: 3. Per the germline V gene, CDR1 is LNHDA and CDR2 is SQIVND (reference sequence). The CDR3 loop spans 15 amino acids. The CDR3 coding sequence is TGTGCCAGTAGTATACAAGGACAGGGGAACACTGAAGCTTTCTTT. It translates to CASSIQGQGNTEAFF.

V gene TRBV6-6 combines with J gene TRBJ1-6, with unresolved D. V dropped 4 bases and J dropped 11 bases, with 15 bases sitting between them. The CDR3 is made up of 14 amino acids. Per germline, CDR1 MNHNY and CDR2 SVGAGI (reference sequence). In nucleotides, the CDR3 is TGTGCCAGCAGTTCCGCCGGGTCTTTCACACCCCTCCACTTT. Its translation is CASSSAGSFTPLHF.